These 27 T cell receptor beta chains came from one sample sequenced in a study of PD-L1 blockade in urothelial cancer. Here immunoSEQ multiplex PCR was the method, and the copy in TCRdb shows in-frame clones only, minus some. The table includes about 30,000 clones, approximately 80% detected once. The time point here: peripheral blood 6 weeks after treatment start. The sequencing used PBMCs, collected around atezolizumab (anti-PD-L1) treatment. These receptors were obtained from a man between 65 and 85 years old with urothelial cancer.

This sequence joins TRBV5-5 and TRBJ1-2; no definite D call. CDR1 and CDR2 from the germline V gene are SGHKS and YYEKEE (reference sequence). The CDR3 length is 16 residues. V was clipped by 0 bases and J by 8 bases, with 20 bases between them. Here the CDR3 DNA reads TGTGCCAGCAGCTTGGTCCCCGCGGGCCTCCAGGAGGGCTACACCTTC. Protein sequence: CASSLVPAGLQEGYTF.

This chain joins TRBV9 and TRBJ2-7; D remains ambiguous. The germline V and J ends were trimmed by 0 bases and 1 base, with 11 bases remaining between them. The V gene's germline CDR1 is SGDLS and CDR2 YYNGEE. The length of the CDR3 is 15 residues. Here the CDR3 reads CASSVGRRSSYEQYF. The CDR3 DNA is TGTGCCAGCAGCGTAGGGAGAAGATCTTCCTACGAGCAGTACTTC.

This chain joins TRBV2 and TRBJ1-1, with D unresolved. From germline, CDR1 is SNHLY and CDR2 FYNNEI. The ends were cut back, 6 bases at V and 0 bases at J, with 8 bases in the middle. The CDR3 loop spans 13 amino acids. CDR3 coding DNA: TGTGCCAGCAGAAACAGTGTGAACACTGAAGCTTTCTTT. Its translation is CASRNSVNTEAFF.

This chain joins TRBV11-2 and TRBJ1-5; D might be TRBD1 (6 bases). Trimming shortened V by 0 bases and J by 6 bases, and 12 bases separated the two germline ends. The CDR3 runs to 15 residues. Germline V gene data show CDR1 as SGHAT and CDR2 as FQNNGV. CDR3 region: CASSLDRGSGQPQHF. In DNA form, the CDR3 reads TGTGCCAGCAGCTTAGATAGGGGGTCGGGTCAGCCCCAGCATTTT.

This clone was detected a few times. The genes are TRBV4-2 and TRBJ1-2; a possible D gene is TRBD1 (6 bases). Germline CDR1 LGHNA, CDR2 YNFKEQ. Trimming left V 3 bases short and J 8 bases short, with 22 bases between. This CDR3 contains 16 residues. For the CDR3, the DNA is TGTGCCAGCAGCCAGGCCAGCCCCAGGGGCCCAGGGGGCTACACCTTC. Its protein product is CASSQASPRGPGGYTF.

The chain combines TRBV28 with TRBJ1-1; no firm D call. The CDR3 extends over 11 amino acids. Germline assignment: CDR1 MDHEN and CDR2 SYDVKM. Trimming shortened V by 6 bases and J by 5 bases, and 7 bases separated the two germline ends. The CDR3 DNA sequence: TGTGCCAGCAGGGCGGGGACTGAAGCTTTCTTT. Protein: CASRAGTEAFF.

A single count supports this clone. The V call is TRBV27, the J call TRBJ2-3; D is uncertain. Germline CDR1 reads MNHEY; CDR2 reads SMNVEV (reference sequence). This CDR3 region has 15 residues. Deletions cut 4 bases from V and 3 bases from J, with 14 bases between. CDR3 residues: CASSSGRVNTDTQYF. CDR3 DNA sequence: TGTGCCAGCAGTTCGGGTCGGGTCAATACAGATACGCAGTATTTT.

The chain joins TRBV27 to TRBJ1-5; a weak D match, TRBD1 (6 bases). The germline gives CDR1 MNHEY, CDR2 SMNVEV (reference sequence). Trimming removed 4 bases from V and 7 bases from J, with 14 bases in between. This CDR3 contains 14 residues. The CDR3 sequence: CASSWRTGNQPQHF. The CDR3 DNA reads as TGTGCCAGCAGTTGGAGAACAGGGAACCAGCCCCAGCATTTT.

This chain connects TRBV7-6 to TRBJ2-5, with D perhaps TRBD2 (5 bases). Germline V CDR1 and CDR2: SGHVS, FNYEAQ. The CDR3 sequence is 13 residues long. V was trimmed by 2 bases and J by 3 bases, leaving 7 bases between them. CDR3 bases: TGTGCCAGCAGCTTATCGGGGAAAGAGACCCAGTACTTC. Translated, it gives CASSLSGKETQYF.

J is TRBJ1-2 and V is TRBV5-1; 8 bases are shared with TRBD1. With 3 bases clipped from V and 6 bases from J, the junction kept 4 bases outside the gene matches. This CDR3 region has 13 residues. CDR1 SGHRS and CDR2 YFSETQ come from the germline V gene. The DNA for the CDR3 is TGCGCCAGCAGCTGGACAGGGTACGATGGCTACACCTTC. This codes for CASSWTGYDGYTF.

The gene calls are TRBV29-1 and TRBJ1-2; TRBD1 might be the D (6 bases). V gave up 6 bases and J gave up 6 bases, with 11 bases separating them. Germline assignment: CDR1 SQVTM and CDR2 ANQGSEA. The CDR3 totals 11 residues. CDR3 sequence (DNA): TGCAGCGTGTCACAGGGAGATGGCTACACCTTC. Protein product: CSVSQGDGYTF.

The chain links TRBV21-1 to TRBJ2-4; the table names TRBD1, a call not compared with the DNA. TRBV21-1 is flagged as a pseudogene. This CDR3 comprises 16 residues. The CDR3 reads CASSHRVTVAKNIQYF. The CDR3 DNA reads as TGTGCCAGCAGCCACAGGGTGACCGTCGCCAAAAACATTCAGTACTTC.

Here the CDR3 reads CASSKAGTGVRNEKLFF. In nucleotides, the CDR3 is TGTGCCAGCAGCAAAGCCGGGACAGGCGTTCGAAATGAAAAACTGTTTTTT. V usage is TRBV5-6 and J usage is TRBJ1-4; 8 bases align to TRBD1. The CDR3 has 17 amino acids. Germline-derived CDR1 and CDR2 are SGHDT and YYEEEE. V trimming: 4 bases; J trimming: 5 bases; junction bases outside the gene matches: 13. Full variable domain (outside the CDR3, taken from reference TRBV5-6 and TRBJ1-4): DAGVTQSPTHLIKTRGQQVTLRCSPKSGHDTVSWYQQALGQGPQFIFQYYEEEERQRGNFPDRFSGHQFPNYSSELNVNALLLGDSALYLCASSKAGTGVRNEKLFFGSGTQLSVL.

This clone was seen only a few times. This chain connects TRBV21-1 to TRBJ2-3; TRBD1, the D gene given by the table, was not confirmed from the DNA. TRBV21-1 is given as a pseudogene. CDR3 length: 12 residues. The CDR3 coding sequence is TGTGCCAGAGGGGGCAACACAGATACGCAGTATTTT. This translates into CARGGNTDTQYF.

This clone occurred once. The CDR3 DNA reads as TGTGCCAGCAGCTTGTATAGCCGAGGAAATCCTTTGAGAAACACCATATATTTT. Translation: CASSLYSRGNPLRNTIYF. The chain recombines TRBV5-5 with TRBJ1-3; D unresolved. V lost 1 base and J lost 5, with 22 bases in between. CDR1 and CDR2 from the germline V gene are SGHKS and YYEKEE (reference sequence). The CDR3 loop spans 18 amino acids.

The V call is TRBV7-2, the J call TRBJ2-5, with 7 nucleotides matching TRBD2. With V trimmed by 3 bases and J by 5 bases, 6 bases remained unmatched. Per germline, CDR1 SGHTA and CDR2 FQGNSA. This CDR3 is 14 amino acids long. The CDR3 region has the DNA TGTGCCAGCAGCTTTTCTTGGGGGGGGGAGACCCAGTACTTC. Protein sequence: CASSFSWGGETQYF.

In DNA form, the CDR3 reads TGTGCCAGTAACTCCGGGGATAGAGGTGGCTACACCTTC. This encodes CASNSGDRGGYTF. The rearrangement joins TRBV19 to TRBJ1-2; D unclear. Germline loops: CDR1 LNHDA, CDR2 SQIVND (reference sequence). The CDR3 covers 13 residues. Trimming cost V 7 bases and J 7 bases, with 16 bases left between them.

By sample fraction, this clone is medium-sized (0.01 to 0.1%). The chain uses TRBV7-9 and TRBJ2-5, with D unclear. Germline V gene lookup returns CDR1 SEHNR and CDR2 FQNEAQ (reference sequence). The V gene lost 5 bases and the J gene lost 2 bases, with 9 bases spanning the gap. The CDR3 totals 13 residues. The CDR3 nucleotides are TGTGCCAGCAGCCCCAGGTCACAAGAGACCCAGTACTTC. Its protein product is CASSPRSQETQYF. The whole variable domain, filled in from reference TRBV7-9 and TRBJ2-5, reads DTGVSQNPRHKITKRGQNVTFRCDPISEHNRLYWYRQTLGQGPEFLTYFQNEAQLEKSRLLSDRFSAERPKGSFSTLEIQRTEQGDSAMYLCASSPRSQETQYFGPGTRLLVL.

The rearrangement joins TRBV7-2 to TRBJ1-1, with no clear D. The CDR3 has 16 amino acids. CDR1 is SGHTA and CDR2 is FQGNSA in the germline V gene. V lost 5 bases, J lost 0 bases, and 16 bases lay in between. CDR3 region: CASSPTRLYMNTEAFF. The CDR3 nucleotides read TGTGCCAGCAGCCCGACAAGGCTTTACATGAACACTGAAGCTTTCTTT.

The rearrangement joins TRBV4-1 to TRBJ1-2; weak D call: TRBD1 (6 bases). Germline V lookup: CDR1 MGHRA, CDR2 YSYEKL. The CDR3 is 16 amino acids. Trimming shortened V by 4 bases and J by 3 bases, and 18 bases separated the two germline ends. CDR3 sequence: CASSPSGGREDYGYTF. The CDR3 nucleotides read TGCGCCAGCAGCCCAAGTGGGGGCAGGGAAGACTATGGCTACACCTTC.

The rearrangement links TRBV9 to TRBJ1-1, with 9 bases fitting TRBD1. The CDR3 consists of 17 residues. V lost 3 bases to trimming and J lost 5 bases; unmatched junction nucleotides: 14. CDR1 and CDR2 from the germline V gene are SGDLS and YYNGEE. The CDR3 sequence is CASSEIDRGFRGTEAFF. CDR3 in DNA: TGTGCCAGCAGCGAGATTGACAGGGGGTTTCGGGGGACTGAAGCTTTCTTT. The whole variable domain, filled in from reference TRBV9 and TRBJ1-1, reads DSGVTQTPKHLITATGQRVTLRCSPRSGDLSVYWYQQSLDQGLQFLIQYYNGEERAKGNILERFSAQQFPDLHSELNLSSLELGDSALYFCASSEIDRGFRGTEAFFGQGTRLTVV.

The chain links TRBV30 to TRBJ2-1; TRBD2 matches at 9 bases. V gave up 0 bases and J gave up 8 bases; unmatched junction bases: 5. This CDR3 region has 14 residues. Germline V gene sequence: CDR1 GTSNPN, CDR2 SVGIG (reference sequence). CDR3 protein: CAWSVAGGKYEQFF. CDR3 in DNA: TGTGCCTGGAGTGTTGCGGGAGGGAAATATGAGCAGTTCTTC.

This chain joins TRBV19 and TRBJ1-5; TRBD1 is a possible D gene (6 bases). V lost 4 bases and J lost 11, with 21 bases in between. Germline values: CDR1 LNHDA, CDR2 SQIVND (reference sequence). The CDR3 extends over 15 amino acids. The CDR3 region has the DNA TGTGCCAGTAGTACAACGACAGGCCCGGTGGTGACCCAGCATTTT. Translated, it gives CASSTTTGPVVTQHF.

The chain links TRBV5-1 to TRBJ2-7; D is perhaps TRBD2 (6 bases). The CDR3 covers 15 residues. V was shortened by 2 bases and J by 0 bases, with 12 bases between the two germline ends. Germline lookup yields CDR1 SGHRS and CDR2 YFSETQ. In DNA form, the CDR3 reads TGCGCCAGCAGCTTTTCCGGGGGTCCCTCCTACGAGCAGTACTTC. This sequence encodes CASSFSGGPSYEQYF.

This chain uses TRBV11-3 with TRBJ2-2; 10 nucleotides line up with TRBD1. This CDR3 is 15 amino acids long. Germline V CDR1 and CDR2: SGHNT, YENEEA. J lost 8 bases, V lost 5 bases, and 8 bases had no gene match. The CDR3: CASSPFDRGLGELFF. The CDR3 DNA sequence: TGTGCCAGCAGCCCGTTCGACAGGGGGCTGGGGGAGCTGTTTTTT.

This clone was counted a few times. The chain employs TRBV11-3 and TRBJ2-5, with TRBD1 identical over 10 bases. Trimming took 5 bases from V and 7 from J; bases not matched to a gene: 7. Germline CDR1 and CDR2: SGHNT and YENEEA. The CDR3 runs 14 residues. The CDR3 reads CASSPGQGSATQYF. The CDR3 DNA follows: TGTGCCAGCAGCCCGGGACAGGGGAGCGCGACCCAGTACTTC.

The chain joins TRBV28 to TRBJ1-2, with 9 bases identical to TRBD1. CDR3 length: 13 residues. The germline gives CDR1 MDHEN, CDR2 SYDVKM. Losses at the gene ends were 5 bases for V and 5 bases for J; bases not matched to a gene: 3. The CDR3 region has the DNA TGTGCCAGCAGTATAGACAGGGGGTATGGCTACACCTTC. It encodes CASSIDRGYGYTF.